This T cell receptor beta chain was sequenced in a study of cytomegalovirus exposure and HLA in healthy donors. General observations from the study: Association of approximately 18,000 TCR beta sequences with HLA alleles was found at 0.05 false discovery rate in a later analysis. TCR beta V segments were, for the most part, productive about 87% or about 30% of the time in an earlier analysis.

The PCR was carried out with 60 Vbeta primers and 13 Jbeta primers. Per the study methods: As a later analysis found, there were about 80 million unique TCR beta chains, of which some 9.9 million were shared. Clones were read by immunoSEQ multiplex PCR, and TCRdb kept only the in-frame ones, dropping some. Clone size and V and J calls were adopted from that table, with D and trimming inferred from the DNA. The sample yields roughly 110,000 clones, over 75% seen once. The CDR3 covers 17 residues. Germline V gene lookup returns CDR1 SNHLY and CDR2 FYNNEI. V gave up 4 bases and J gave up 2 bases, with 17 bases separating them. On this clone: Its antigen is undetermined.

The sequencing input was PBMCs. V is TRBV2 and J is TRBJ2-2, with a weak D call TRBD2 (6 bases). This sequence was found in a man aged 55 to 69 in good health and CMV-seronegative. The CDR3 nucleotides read TGTGCCAGCAGTGGAGGCAGGAGGGGACCAAACACCGGGGAGCTGTTTTTT. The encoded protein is CASSGGRRGPNTGELFF.